A single sample is the source of the 9 T cell receptor beta chains below, sequenced in a study of T cells after yellow fever vaccination. MiXCR, applied by TCRdb to the 5' RACE reads, yields one record per CDR3 protein. The sample consists of 70,000 or so distinct CDR3 sequences, approximately 7.3% of them appearing once. Sequences were derived from CD8+ T cells sorted from PBMCs, sampled less than 11 days after the first yellow fever vaccination. The source is a man aged 18 to 29 who received the YFV17D yellow fever vaccine.

In this sample, this clonotype turned up a few times. The chain recombines TRBV7-9 with TRBJ1-2, with TRBD1 as a possible D gene (5 bases). Germline assignment: CDR1 SEHNR and CDR2 FQNEAQ (reference sequence). The CDR3 is made up of 13 amino acids. The V end was cut by 3 bases, the J end by 4 bases, with 9 bases between. CDR3 nucleotides: TGTGCCAGCAGCTTCGGGACGGTCTATGGCTACACCTTC. The encoded protein is CASSFGTVYGYTF.

This clonotype came up a few times. The chain is built from TRBV5-2 and TRBJ2-2; no check of the table's D call, TRBD1, against the DNA was made. TRBV5-2 is labeled a pseudogene. This CDR3 comprises 16 residues. The CDR3 loop reads CASKGPDGRNTGELFF. As DNA, the CDR3 is TGTGCCAGCAAGGGGCCGGACGGCAGGAACACCGGGGAGCTGTTTTTT.

This rearrangement joins TRBV4-1 to TRBJ2-2; 7 bases fit TRBD1. With 4 bases clipped from V and 3 bases from J, the junction kept 5 bases outside the gene matches. This CDR3 spans 15 amino acids. Germline V CDR1 and CDR2: MGHRA, YSYEKL. The CDR3 is CASSPTGSYTGELFF. The CDR3 nucleotides are TGCGCCAGCAGCCCGACAGGGAGTTACACCGGGGAGCTGTTTTTT.

This clonotype was recorded many times. The chain couples TRBV4-1 to TRBJ1-5; maybe TRBD1 (6 bases). The CDR3 totals 19 residues. Germline CDR1 MGHRA, CDR2 YSYEKL. The V end lost 1 base, the J end lost 1 base, and 20 bases lay between the germline ends. For the CDR3, the DNA is TGCGCCAGCAGCCAAGGCCAATCACAGGGAGGGGGAAGCAATCAGCCCCAGCATTTT. It encodes CASSQGQSQGGGSNQPQHF.

This clonotype was recorded many times. The chain combines TRBV12-3 or TRBV12-4 with TRBJ1-1, with D hard to call. The germline V and J ends were trimmed by 7 bases and 9 bases, with 15 bases remaining between them. The CDR3 is made up of 12 amino acids. The CDR3 region is CASTLGTSQAFF. The CDR3 DNA sequence: TGTGCCAGCACCCTTGGTACCAGTCAAGCTTTCTTT.

The table lists this clonotype with a few counts. The chain couples TRBV30 to TRBJ2-3, with D possibly TRBD1 on 5 matching bases. Germline CDR1 is GTSNPN and CDR2 is SVGIG (reference sequence). The CDR3 sequence is 17 residues long. Trimming cost V 0 bases and J 1 base, with 17 bases left between them. The CDR3 DNA is TGTGCCTGGAGTGTCAGCGCATCAGGGCTGGGCACAGATACGCAGTATTTT. Translated, it gives CAWSVSASGLGTDTQYF.

This clonotype was recorded many times. This sequence joins TRBV29-1 and TRBJ2-7; 9 nucleotides agree with TRBD2. The junction had 9 bases not matched to a gene; V was cut back by 6 bases and J by 6 bases. Germline V gives CDR1 SQVTM, CDR2 ANQGSEA. The CDR3 runs to 13 residues. The DNA for the CDR3 is TGCAGCGTACTCCTAGCGGGGTCGTCCGAGCAGTACTTC. It specifies CSVLLAGSSEQYF.

This clonotype came up many times. The V and J genes are TRBV5-6 and TRBJ2-2, with TRBD2 matching 9 bases. The CDR3 totals 16 residues. Germline values: CDR1 SGHDT, CDR2 YYEEEE. The ends lost 4 bases at V and 0 bases at J; junction bases unmatched: 4. The CDR3 reads CASSHPSGANTGELFF. The CDR3 nucleotides are TGTGCCAGCAGCCATCCTAGCGGGGCGAACACCGGGGAGCTGTTTTTT.

This clonotype was detected ten times or more. The chain carries TRBV24-1 and TRBJ2-7; D remains ambiguous. The CDR3 has 14 residues. The V and J ends lost 12 bases and 0 bases respectively, with 17 bases between them. Germline values: CDR1 KGHDR, CDR2 SFDVKD. The CDR3 reads CALSGLLFSYEQYF. For the CDR3, the DNA is TGTGCCCTCTCGGGTCTGCTGTTCTCCTACGAGCAGTACTTC.